This T cell receptor (beta chain) was observed in a study of shared clonotypes between healthy human individuals. A note on this clone: The antigen is not known.

Authors' processing steps: There were no quality scores in the junction-only immunoSEQ sequences, so filtering differed. Only in-frame clones appear in the TCRdb table, and some are missing; sequencing was by immunoSEQ multiplex PCR. Clone size and V and J calls were adopted from that table, with D and trimming inferred from the DNA. Among roughly 2,500,000 clones listed, 93% were seen once. This CDR3 spans 16 amino acids. The ends were cut back, 3 bases at V and 0 bases at J, with 14 bases in the middle. The germline V gene has CDR1 MNHNS and CDR2 SASEGT. Study outcomes and limitations: Estimated richness was generally greater in naive than memory subsets. Clonotypes that were shared across four donors made up around 5% of naive CD4 clonotypes.

This receptor was identified in a man between 18 and 35 years old in good health. Some clones in this sample may be carry-over from other donors' samples. V is TRBV6-1 and J is TRBJ1-1, with TRBD1 as a possible D gene (5 bases). Material for sequencing was naive CD4+ T cells from PBMCs. The subset was: CD45RA+ positively selected. The CDR3 sequence is CASSEGGGLLNTEAFF. The CDR3 DNA follows: TGTGCCAGCAGTGAGGGTGGGGGACTACTGAACACTGAAGCTTTCTTT.